Shown below are 18 T cell receptor beta chains from a single sample sequenced in a study of blood T cell repertoires in COVID-19. Using immunoSEQ multiplex PCR, the repertoire was profiled, and TCRdb retains in-frame clones only, with some absent. The sample records 140,000 to 150,000 clones, 65% to 85% being singletons. Sequenced material: PBMCs or T cells enriched from blood (not recorded which). These receptors originate from a woman aged 45 to 65 who had been exposed to COVID-19.

This chain joins TRBV7-9 and TRBJ1-6; no firm D call. Trimming pared 3 bases from V and 8 bases from J, leaving 14 bases between. The V gene's germline CDR1 is SEHNR and CDR2 FQNEAQ (reference sequence). The CDR3 runs to 15 residues. The CDR3 DNA reads as TGTGCCAGCAGCTTGAGGGCGACGGCGGATTCACCCCTCCACTTT. It encodes CASSLRATADSPLHF.

The V gene is TRBV2, the J gene TRBJ1-5, with 11 nucleotides matching TRBD1. The CDR3 runs 14 residues. CDR1 is SNHLY, CDR2 FYNNEI, per germline. The V and J ends lost 8 bases and 6 bases, in that order; junction bases with no gene match: 6. Written as DNA, the CDR3 is TGTGCCAGCCGGACAGGGGGCATGAGTCAGCCCCAGCATTTT. Residues: CASRTGGMSQPQHF.

This clone was seen once. The rearrangement uses TRBV12-3 or TRBV12-4 and TRBJ2-7; weak D call: TRBD1 (5 bases). Trimming pared 2 bases from V and 6 bases from J, leaving 11 bases between. The CDR3 extends over 13 amino acids. The CDR3 region has the DNA TGTGCCAGCAGTTTAAAAGGGGCCTCCGAGCAGTACTTC. This encodes CASSLKGASEQYF.

The chain combines TRBV19 with TRBJ1-5; D gene ambiguous. This CDR3 contains 17 residues. V was pared by 3 bases and J by 0 bases, with 15 bases between. CDR1 and CDR2 (germline): LNHDA, SQIVND (reference sequence). The CDR3 DNA sequence: TGTGCCAGTAGTATTCGGTCGGGATGGGGTAGCAATCAGCCCCAGCATTTT. This encodes CASSIRSGWGSNQPQHF.

This clone was counted a single time. V gene TRBV9 combines with J gene TRBJ2-7; 9 nucleotides match TRBD2. The germline gives CDR1 SGDLS, CDR2 YYNGEE. The CDR3 is made up of 15 amino acids. J lost 6 bases, V lost 0 bases, and 7 bases had no gene match. The CDR3 here is CASSVGPSGAGEQYF. The DNA for the CDR3 is TGTGCCAGCAGCGTAGGGCCTAGCGGGGCTGGCGAGCAGTACTTC.

This chain connects TRBV2 to TRBJ2-3, with TRBD1 matching 8 bases. This CDR3 contains 15 residues. V dropped 6 bases and J dropped 2; count of bases not matched to a gene: 7. From germline, CDR1 is SNHLY and CDR2 FYNNEI. The CDR3 DNA is TGTGCCAGCAGCCCCAGGGGGCCTCCCACAGATACGCAGTATTTT. Residues: CASSPRGPPTDTQYF.

The chain recombines TRBV19 with TRBJ1-5; no clear D gene. The germline V and J ends were trimmed by 3 bases and 6 bases, with 9 bases remaining between them. The CDR3 consists of 13 residues. In germline, CDR1 is LNHDA, CDR2 SQIVND (reference sequence). CDR3 nucleotide sequence: TGTGCCAGTAGTATGTCGGGTGGTCAGCCCCAGCATTTT. Translation gives CASSMSGGQPQHF.

The chain combines TRBV19 with TRBJ1-2; 8 positions agree with TRBD1. The CDR3 totals 12 residues. The V gene end was trimmed by 9 bases and the J gene end by 4 bases; junction bases not matched to a gene: 4. Germline V gene sequence: CDR1 LNHDA, CDR2 SQIVND (reference sequence). CDR3 residues: CASRTGSYGYTF. The CDR3 DNA sequence: TGTGCCAGCCGGACAGGGTCCTATGGCTACACCTTC.

This rearrangement joins TRBV3-1 (or the pseudogene TRBV3-2) to TRBJ2-2; a weak D match, TRBD1 (5 bases). Per germline, CDR1 LGHDT and CDR2 YNNKEL (reference sequence). Between the trimmed V and J ends, which lost 4 bases and 2 bases, there was a span of 11 bases. The CDR3 sequence is 15 residues long. The CDR3 protein is CASSPSGRNTGELFF. DNA of the CDR3: TGTGCCAGCAGCCCGTCAGGGCGAAACACCGGGGAGCTGTTTTTT.

At least ten counts were recorded for this clone. The chain employs TRBV3-1 (or the pseudogene TRBV3-2) and TRBJ1-5; D is undetermined. Germline CDR1 is LGHDT and CDR2 is YNNKEL (reference sequence). CDR3 length: 13 residues. Trimming cost V 2 bases and J 3 bases, with 5 bases left between them. CDR3 sequence: CASSQQDNQPQHF. Written as DNA, the CDR3 is TGTGCCAGCAGCCAACAGGACAATCAGCCCCAGCATTTT.

As regards this clone: Other DNA sequences in the sample encode the same CDR3. The gene calls are TRBV6-2 or TRBV6-3 and TRBJ1-2, with 7 nucleotides matching TRBD1. The germline CDR1 and CDR2 sequences are MNHEY and SVGEGT. The CDR3 extends over 12 amino acids. The trim removed 6 bases at V and 4 bases at J, leaving 2 bases unmatched. In DNA form, the CDR3 reads TGTGCCAGCAGCCGGGACAGCTATGGCTACACCTTC. Residues: CASSRDSYGYTF.

V usage is TRBV10-3 and J usage is TRBJ2-2, with 8 bases matching TRBD2. Germline loops: CDR1 ENHRY, CDR2 SYGVKD. This CDR3 is built from 20 residues. V lost 8 bases and J lost 3; bases outside the gene matches: 23. CDR3 loop: CAISSFPQAGVARDTGELFF. The CDR3 region has the DNA TGTGCCATCTCATCCTTCCCACAAGCGGGGGTTGCGAGGGACACCGGGGAGCTGTTTTTT.

This rearrangement joins TRBV9 to TRBJ1-5; D gene ambiguous. The CDR3 spans 15 residues. Germline CDR1 and CDR2: SGDLS and YYNGEE. V was pared by 4 bases and J by 0 bases, with 11 bases between. CDR3 DNA sequence: TGTGCCAGCAGCCCTTGGCCGAATAGCAATCAGCCCCAGCATTTT. The encoded protein is CASSPWPNSNQPQHF.

The V gene is TRBV9, the J gene TRBJ2-3, with TRBD2 identical over 14 bases. Germline lookup yields CDR1 SGDLS and CDR2 YYNGEE. V shed 2 bases, J shed 2 bases, and the junction held 4 bases outside the gene matches. CDR3 length: 17 residues. The DNA for the CDR3 is TGTGCCAGCAGCGTGGGGACTAGCGGGGGCCACACAGATACGCAGTATTTT. Translating gives CASSVGTSGGHTDTQYF.

The chain couples TRBV6-5 to TRBJ1-5; 10 bases are a match to TRBD1. V lost 4 bases to trimming and J lost 4 bases; unmatched junction nucleotides: 7. Germline lookup yields CDR1 MNHEY and CDR2 SVGAGI. The CDR3 length is 16 residues. CDR3 loop: CASSSGTGVNNQPQHF. CDR3 in DNA: TGTGCCAGCAGTTCCGGGACAGGGGTAAATAATCAGCCCCAGCATTTT.

The chain recombines TRBV13 with TRBJ2-7; D possibly corresponds to TRBD1 (5 bases). Trimming stripped 5 bases from V and 2 bases from J, with 13 bases between. Germline CDR1 is PRHDT and CDR2 is FYEKMQ (reference sequence). CDR3 length: 14 residues. CDR3 loop: CASSPRQLPYEQYF. DNA of the CDR3: TGTGCCAGCAGCCCCCGACAGCTCCCCTACGAGCAGTACTTC. Complete variable domain (other parts from reference TRBV13 and TRBJ2-7): AAGVIQSPRHLIKEKRETATLKCYPIPRHDTVYWYQQGPGQDPQFLISFYEKMQSDKGSIPDRFSAQQFSDYHSELNMSSLELGDSALYFCASSPRQLPYEQYFGPGTRLTVT.

This clone appeared a single time. The rearrangement uses TRBV7-9 and TRBJ2-3; a weak D match, TRBD2 (5 bases). Trimming took off 3 bases at V and 0 bases at J, with 13 bases between the two ends. The germline gives CDR1 SEHNR, CDR2 FQNEAQ (reference sequence). The CDR3 runs 16 residues. CDR3 sequence (DNA): TGTGCCAGCAGCTTCCTAACGGGATCTAGCACAGATACGCAGTATTTT. Its protein product is CASSFLTGSSTDTQYF.

About this clone itself: The junction differs from germline at one of its ends, possibly a read error. The rearrangement uses TRBV9 and TRBJ1-6; 7 nucleotides match TRBD1. CDR3 length equals 15 residues. The germline CDR1 and CDR2 sequences are SGDLS and YYNGEE. The CDR3 DNA is TGTGCCAGCAGCGTAGCAGGGGGTGGTAATTCACTCCTCCACTTT. It yields the protein CASSVAGGGNSLLHF.